This is a list of T cell receptor beta chains from one sample in a study of T cells in Graves' hyperthyroidism and ophthalmopathy. MiXCR, run by TCRdb on the multiplex PCR reads, gives a single entry per CDR3 protein. The top ten hold around 20% of the sample, which has roughly 380,000 distinct CDR3 sequences, approximately 13% seen once. What was sequenced was blood. The receptors were sampled from a man aged 25-45 years with Graves' hyperthyroidism that later progressed to Graves' ophthalmopathy. Each CDR3 is given without its conserved first and last residue. Expanded clones get a size class; other rows say once, few or many, or leave the size out.

v_call	j_call	clone_size	cdr3_aa
TRBV11-2	TRBJ2-6	few	ASSLDRVSGANVLT
TRBV10-2	TRBJ1-5	NA	ASSAGLQGGQPQH
TRBV16	TRBJ2-7	NA	ASSPPGGEREQY
TRBV6-1	TRBJ2-1	few	ASSPSGEDEQF
TRBV9	TRBJ2-6	NA	ASSAKKGPFPTGANVLT
TRBV5-5	TRBJ1-5	NA	ASSLGPEYSNQPQH
TRBV29-1	TRBJ2-3	many	SVRYGRETDTQY
TRBV5-1	TRBJ1-1	many	ASSPDRVNTEAF
TRBV7-3	TRBJ2-5	many	ASSVGQGWQETQY
TRBV4-1	TRBJ2-1	NA	ASRPGPPGGEQF
TRBV7-8	TRBJ2-3	many	ASSSSGTPPGTDTQY
TRBV4-1	TRBJ1-1	few	ASSRTGYTEAF